The 21 T cell receptor beta chains listed next were all sequenced from one sample in a study of Graves' ophthalmopathy and Graves' hyperthyroidism. The TCR beta CDR3 regions underwent amplification from RNA transcripts. RT-PCR with HTBI primers came first, then second-round multiplex PCR. MiXCR, applied by TCRdb to the multiplex PCR reads, yields one record per CDR3 protein. The top ten clones hold about 3.3% of a sample with hundreds of thousands of distinct CDR3 sequences, under 50% of them seen once. The sequenced material came from peripheral blood. These receptors were obtained from an adult man with Graves' ophthalmopathy.

This chain links TRBV25-1 with TRBJ1-4; 9 positions agree with TRBD1. The CDR3 sequence is 12 residues long. Germline lookup yields CDR1 MGHDK and CDR2 SYGVNS. The CDR3 sequence: CAEDRGGEKLFF. The CDR3 DNA is TGTGCTGAGGACAGGGGTGGTGAAAAACTGTTTTTT.

This clonotype was counted only a few times. This chain uses TRBV7-9 with TRBJ2-7; 9 bases match TRBD2. This CDR3 is 17 amino acids long. V gave up 6 bases and J gave up 0 bases; unmatched junction bases: 12. From germline, CDR1 is SEHNR and CDR2 FQNEAQ (reference sequence). The CDR3 nucleotides read TGTGCCAGCAGGTCTAACTCGCGGGGGGGTAGCTCCTACGAGCAGTACTTC. Its translation: CASRSNSRGGSSYEQYF.

In regard to this clonotype: One junction end disagrees with the germline gene, perhaps due to a read error. The chain recombines TRBV7-2 with TRBJ2-3; unclear D gene. This CDR3 spans 14 amino acids. CDR1 and CDR2 (germline): SGHTA, FQGNSA. CDR3 coding DNA: TGCGCCAGCAGCCAAGGGCCTTCCACAGATACGCAGTATTTT. This gives the protein CASSQGPSTDTQYF.

This clonotype came up many times. V and J are TRBV10-3 and TRBJ2-5; 15 bases agree with TRBD2. V was clipped by 3 bases and J by 5 bases; unmatched bases: 4. Germline V lookup: CDR1 ENHRY, CDR2 SYGVKD. There are 16 residues in the CDR3. Here the CDR3 reads CAISDVGLAGGETQYF. The DNA of the CDR3 is TGTGCCATCAGTGACGTTGGACTAGCGGGAGGGGAGACCCAGTACTTC.

Ten or more counts support this clonotype. The chain's CDR3 is CASSSSMRPGEKLFF. In DNA form, the CDR3 reads TGTGCCAGCAGCTCATCAATGAGGCCAGGGGAAAAACTGTTTTTT. The chain links TRBV7-9 to TRBJ1-4; possibly TRBD1 for D (5 bases). Trimming pared 4 bases from V and 8 bases from J, leaving 17 bases between. The length of the CDR3 is 15 residues. CDR1 and CDR2 from the germline V gene are SEHNR and FQNEAQ (reference sequence).

This rearrangement joins TRBV19 to TRBJ1-1, with 8 bases fitting TRBD1. V shed 7 bases, J shed 5 bases, and the junction held 3 bases outside the gene matches. CDR1 and CDR2 (germline): LNHDA, SQIVND (reference sequence). The CDR3 sequence is 12 residues long. Here the CDR3 reads CASKYRGTEAFF. CDR3 DNA: TGTGCCAGTAAATACAGGGGGACTGAAGCTTTCTTT.

J is TRBJ2-7 and V is TRBV7-6, with D perhaps TRBD1 or TRBD2 (5 bases each). The CDR3 is made up of 14 amino acids. Germline V gene data show CDR1 as SGHVS and CDR2 as FNYEAQ. V lost 5 bases, J lost 5 bases, and 16 bases lay in between. The CDR3 DNA follows: TGTGCCAGCAGCCCCCGGACAACCGGGGACGAGCAGTACTTC. Translating it yields CASSPRTTGDEQYF.

V is TRBV24-1 and J is TRBJ2-3; 7 nucleotides line up with TRBD2. The V gene end was trimmed by 4 bases and the J gene end by 4 bases; junction bases not matched to a gene: 1. The germline CDR1 and CDR2 sequences are KGHDR and SFDVKD. This CDR3 contains 13 residues. The CDR3 spells CATSEGGSDTQYF. The CDR3 nucleotides are TGTGCCACCAGTGAGGGAGGGTCAGATACGCAGTATTTT.

The chain is built from TRBV2 and TRBJ1-1; possible D gene TRBD1, 6 bases. Germline assignment: CDR1 SNHLY and CDR2 FYNNEI. The V end lost 9 bases, the J end lost 3 bases, and 14 bases lay between the germline ends. The length of the CDR3 is 13 residues. The CDR3 sequence: CASYGGRDTEAFF. In DNA form, the CDR3 reads TGTGCCAGTTATGGGGGGCGGGACACTGAAGCTTTCTTT.

Comments on this clonotype: Without the conserved terminal phenylalanine or tryptophan, this CDR3 likely stems from a read error. V gene TRBV7-9 combines with J gene TRBJ1-1; D remains unclear. Germline CDR1 SEHNR, CDR2 FQNEAQ (reference sequence). The CDR3 covers 14 residues. CDR3 nucleotides: TGCGCCAGCAGTTATAAGAGTGGAAACACTGAAGCTTTCTCT. Translation: CASSYKSGNTEAFS.

This clonotype was observed a handful of times. The chain uses TRBV12-3 or TRBV12-4 and TRBJ2-7; D remains unclear. The CDR3 length is 13 residues. V was cut by 2 bases and J by 6 bases, with 11 bases left in between. The CDR3 loop reads CASSLNGPSEQYF. CDR3 nucleotide sequence: TGTGCCAGCAGTTTAAATGGTCCAAGCGAGCAGTACTTC.

This clonotype was recorded only once. V gene TRBV9 combines with J gene TRBJ2-3; TRBD1 might be the D (5 bases). Germline assignment: CDR1 SGDLS and CDR2 YYNGEE. V gave up 1 base and J gave up 6 bases, with 12 bases separating them. The CDR3 is 14 amino acids. The CDR3 region has the DNA TGTGCCAGCAGCGTATCCCAGGGTCCCGATACGCAGTATTTT. Its translation: CASSVSQGPDTQYF.

The CDR3 DNA sequence: TGTGCCACTATGGGCTGGGTGGGACAGAAATACGAGCAGTACTTC. Translation: CATMGWVGQKYEQYF. The chain recombines TRBV19 with TRBJ2-7, with 7 bases matching TRBD1. The CDR3 runs 15 residues. The V segment lost 10 bases and the J segment 4 bases; nucleotides outside the gene matches: 16. Germline lookup yields CDR1 LNHDA and CDR2 SQIVND (reference sequence).

This clonotype was counted many times. This rearrangement joins TRBV7-2 to TRBJ2-7, with D perhaps TRBD1 (5 bases). Germline V gives CDR1 SGHTA, CDR2 FQGNSA. The CDR3 has 15 residues. V lost 5 bases to trimming and J lost 3 bases, with 17 bases between them. Here the CDR3 reads CASSPPPGPYYEQYF. For the CDR3, the DNA is TGTGCCAGCAGCCCACCCCCAGGGCCATACTACGAGCAGTACTTC.

The chain employs TRBV11-1 and TRBJ1-1; D is perhaps TRBD1 (5 bases). The CDR3 spans 14 residues. V was shortened by 6 bases and J by 3 bases, with 14 bases between the two germline ends. CDR1 is SGHAT, CDR2 FQDESV, per germline (reference sequence). The CDR3, as DNA: TGTGCCAGCAGACCCGGGACGGTCTACACTGAAGCTTTCTTT. It translates to CASRPGTVYTEAFF.

This chain uses TRBV11-2 with TRBJ2-7, with D maybe TRBD1 (5 bases). Germline-derived CDR1 and CDR2 are SGHAT and FQNNGV. The CDR3 length is 14 residues. Trimming shortened V by 3 bases and J by 4 bases, and 13 bases separated the two germline ends. The CDR3 spells CASSFSDSYYEQYF. In DNA, the CDR3 is TGTGCCAGCAGCTTCTCTGACAGCTATTACGAGCAGTACTTC. Full variable domain (remainder filled in from reference TRBV11-2 and TRBJ2-7): EAGVAQSPRYKIIEKRQSVAFWCNPISGHATLYWYQQILGQGPKLLIQFQNNGVVDDSQLPKDRFSAERLKGVDSTLKIQPAKLEDSAVYLCASSFSDSYYEQYFGPGTRLTVT.

This clonotype was counted at least ten times. The chain recombines TRBV20-1 with TRBJ1-1; unclear D gene. The CDR3 sequence is 14 residues long. V was shortened by 5 bases and J by 1 base, with 14 bases between the two germline ends. Germline loops: CDR1 DFQATT, CDR2 SNEGSKA (reference sequence). CDR3 region: CSAHHDIPNTEAFF. As DNA, the CDR3 is TGCAGTGCTCATCACGACATACCGAACACTGAAGCTTTCTTT.

In its sample, this clonotype was seen many times. The chain employs TRBV5-5 and TRBJ1-5; no reliable D call. This CDR3 is built from 16 residues. V was trimmed by 4 bases and J by 2 bases, leaving 16 bases between them. Germline assignment: CDR1 SGHKS and CDR2 YYEKEE (reference sequence). The DNA of the CDR3 is TGTGCCAGCAGCGATAACCGGGAGGTTGGCAATCAGCCCCAGCATTTT. Translating gives CASSDNREVGNQPQHF.

This clonotype was picked up many times. The CDR3: CSALSGQGAYEQYF. The DNA for the CDR3 is TGCAGTGCCCTGTCGGGGCAGGGGGCCTACGAGCAGTACTTC. The V and J genes are TRBV29-1 and TRBJ2-7; 7 positions match TRBD1. Germline V lookup: CDR1 SQVTM, CDR2 ANQGSEA. CDR3 length equals 14 residues.

This clonotype was recorded many times. The chain employs TRBV19 and TRBJ1-1; D is unresolved. Germline V gene data show CDR1 as LNHDA and CDR2 as SQIVND (reference sequence). Trimming shortened V by 5 bases and J by 7 bases, and 8 bases separated the two germline ends. CDR3 length equals 11 residues. CDR3 region: CASSVSIEAFF. The CDR3 region has the DNA TGTGCCAGTAGTGTGTCAATTGAAGCTTTCTTT.

With regard to this clonotype: This may be a read error, as it is one base from a much larger clone. This chain uses TRBV12-3 or TRBV12-4 with TRBJ2-7; the match to TRBD2 covers 10 bases. The CDR3 covers 14 residues. V dropped 4 bases and J dropped 7; count of bases not matched to a gene: 7. The CDR3 DNA reads as TGTGCCAGCAGTTCCCCTAGCGGGAGTGGGGAGCAGTACTTC. This translates into CASSSPSGSGEQYF.